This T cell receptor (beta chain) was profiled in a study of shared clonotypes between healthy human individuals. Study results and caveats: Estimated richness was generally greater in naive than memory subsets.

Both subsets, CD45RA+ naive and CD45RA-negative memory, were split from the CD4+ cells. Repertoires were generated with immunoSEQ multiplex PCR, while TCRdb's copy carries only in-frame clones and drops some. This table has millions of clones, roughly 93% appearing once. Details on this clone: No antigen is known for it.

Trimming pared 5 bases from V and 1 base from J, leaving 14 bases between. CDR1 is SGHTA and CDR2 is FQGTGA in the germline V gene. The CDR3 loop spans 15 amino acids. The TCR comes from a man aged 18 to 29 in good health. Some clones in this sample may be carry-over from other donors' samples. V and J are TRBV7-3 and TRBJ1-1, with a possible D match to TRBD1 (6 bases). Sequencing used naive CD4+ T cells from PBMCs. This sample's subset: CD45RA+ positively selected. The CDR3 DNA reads TGTGCCAGCAGCCCACCGTGGACAGCGAACACTGAAGCTTTCTTT. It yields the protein CASSPPWTANTEAFF.